Each of the 15 T cell receptor beta chains below was sequenced from the same sample in a study of T cells in Graves' hyperthyroidism and ophthalmopathy. The source material, RNA transcripts, was used to amplify TCR beta CDR3 regions. TCR CDR3 underwent first-round RT-PCR with the HTBI primer set. TCRdb reanalysed the multiplex PCR reads using MiXCR and keeps one entry per CDR3 protein. The sample carries fewer than 900,000 distinct CDR3 sequences, about 17% recorded once. Sequences were obtained from blood. The receptors originated from a man aged 18 to 30 with Graves' hyperthyroidism.

This chain uses TRBV28 with TRBJ1-4; 8 nucleotides line up with TRBD1. The germline V gene has CDR1 MDHEN and CDR2 SYDVKM. CDR3 length: 14 amino acids. J lost 3 bases, V lost 5 bases, and 2 bases had no gene match. The CDR3 DNA follows: TGTGCCAGCAGTGAGGGACAGGCTAATGAAAAACTGTTTTTT. This sequence encodes CASSEGQANEKLFF.

At least ten counts were recorded for this clonotype. The CDR3 reads CAWSVLSGGDETQYF. The DNA of the CDR3 is TGTGCCTGGAGTGTACTATCAGGAGGAGATGAGACCCAGTACTTC. The rearrangement uses TRBV30 and TRBJ2-5, with a weak D call TRBD2 (5 bases). Germline lookup yields CDR1 GTSNPN and CDR2 SVGIG (reference sequence). The V gene lost 0 bases and the J gene lost 5 bases, with 16 bases spanning the gap. The CDR3 runs to 15 residues.

This clonotype was counted at least ten times. The J gene is TRBJ2-7, the V gene TRBV28, with D perhaps assigned TRBD1 or TRBD2 (7 bases each). Germline V gene data show CDR1 as MDHEN and CDR2 as SYDVKM. This CDR3 comprises 14 residues. V was shortened by 7 bases and J by 2 bases, with 15 bases between the two germline ends. For the CDR3, the DNA is TGTGCCAGCAAGGGAGGGGGCGCCCCCTACGAGCAGTACTTC. Translated: CASKGGGAPYEQYF.

This clonotype was found a few times. The chain employs TRBV18 and TRBJ1-6; possibly TRBD1 for D (5 bases). V lost 0 bases to trimming and J lost 8 bases, with 8 bases between them. Germline CDR1 KGHSH, CDR2 LQKENI. This CDR3 is built from 14 residues. CDR3 loop: CASSPPGGYSPLHF. As DNA, the CDR3 is TGTGCCAGCTCACCACCGGGGGGATATTCACCCCTCCACTTT.

This clonotype was counted many times. The V call is TRBV11-2, the J call TRBJ2-1; 9 nucleotides match TRBD2. CDR1 is SGHAT and CDR2 is FQNNGV in the germline V gene. V shed 5 bases, J shed 3 bases, and the junction held 5 bases outside the gene matches. This CDR3 spans 15 amino acids. The CDR3 nucleotides are TGTGCCAGCAGCAGACTAGCGGTAAACTACAATGAGCAGTTCTTC. It specifies CASSRLAVNYNEQFF.

A few counts support this clonotype. This chain connects TRBV6-1 to TRBJ1-4, with no clear D. The ends were cut back, 8 bases at V and 3 bases at J, with 13 bases in the middle. This CDR3 has 14 amino acids. Germline V gene sequence: CDR1 MNHNS, CDR2 SASEGT. The CDR3 region is CASGSVRANEKLFF. In nucleotides, the CDR3 is TGTGCCAGCGGTTCAGTGAGGGCTAATGAAAAACTGTTTTTT.

At least ten counts were recorded for this clonotype. The chain uses TRBV28 and TRBJ2-3, with TRBD1 as a possible D gene (7 bases). CDR3 length: 15 amino acids. V was clipped by 5 bases and J by 6 bases, with 18 bases between them. CDR1 and CDR2 (germline): MDHEN, SYDVKM. For the CDR3, the DNA is TGTGCCAGCAGTACACGGACAGGTCGGGAGGATACGCAGTATTTT. It yields the protein CASSTRTGREDTQYF. The variable domain in full, with the rest retrieved from reference TRBV28 and TRBJ2-3, is DVKVTQSSRYLVKRTGEKVFLECVQDMDHENMFWYRQDPGLGLRLIYFSYDVKMKEKGDIPEGYSVSREKKERFSLILESASTNQTSMYLCASSTRTGREDTQYFGPGTRLTVL.

This clonotype was seen repeatedly, ten times or more. J is TRBJ1-5 and V is TRBV27; D is ambiguous. CDR1 and CDR2 (germline): MNHEY, SMNVEV (reference sequence). The ends were cut back, 6 bases at V and 2 bases at J, with 8 bases in the middle. The CDR3 is 13 amino acids. CDR3 in DNA: TGTGCCAGCAGCTTAAACCGCAATCAGCCCCAGCATTTT. This sequence encodes CASSLNRNQPQHF.

The table lists this clonotype with a few counts. The J gene is TRBJ2-3, the V gene TRBV7-6; TRBD1 might be the D (6 bases). Germline CDR1 SGHVS, CDR2 FNYEAQ. V was pared by 2 bases and J by 2 bases, with 14 bases between. The CDR3 runs 16 residues. CDR3 residues: CASSLYTRGSTDTQYF. CDR3 nucleotide sequence: TGTGCCAGCAGCTTATATACTAGGGGGTCCACAGATACGCAGTATTTT. Drawing the rest from reference TRBV7-6 and TRBJ2-3, the complete variable domain is GAGVSQSPRYKVTKRGQDVALRCDPISGHVSLYWYRQALGQGPEFLTYFNYEAQQDKSGLPNDRFSAERPEGSISTLTIQRTEQRDSAMYRCASSLYTRGSTDTQYFGPGTRLTVL.

This chain connects TRBV19 to TRBJ2-7, with D perhaps matching TRBD1 (6 bases). The CDR3 loop spans 14 amino acids. Germline V gives CDR1 LNHDA, CDR2 SQIVND (reference sequence). The V end was cut by 3 bases, the J end by 1 base, with 10 bases between. CDR3 loop: CASSIHTGSYEQYF. CDR3 sequence (DNA): TGTGCCAGTAGTATTCACACAGGGTCCTACGAGCAGTACTTC.

This rearrangement joins TRBV28 to TRBJ2-5; no reliable D call. Germline assignment: CDR1 MDHEN and CDR2 SYDVKM. The CDR3 contains 10 residues. V lost 10 bases, J lost 3 bases, and 6 bases lay in between. In DNA, the CDR3 is TGTGCCACCTTAGAAGAGACCCAGTACTTC. Translated: CATLEETQYF.

This clonotype was seen repeatedly, ten times or more. The chain uses TRBV20-1 and TRBJ1-2; possible D gene TRBD1, 6 bases. Germline V gene sequence: CDR1 DFQATT, CDR2 SNEGSKA (reference sequence). Trimming pared 5 bases from V and 8 bases from J, leaving 12 bases between. There are 11 residues in the CDR3. The CDR3 loop reads CSAYGTRGYTF. The DNA for the CDR3 is TGCAGTGCTTACGGGACAAGGGGCTACACCTTC.

The J gene is TRBJ1-3, the V gene TRBV19; D is ambiguous. This CDR3 is built from 16 residues. V lost 10 bases and J lost 0, with 19 bases in between. Germline V CDR1 and CDR2: LNHDA, SQIVND (reference sequence). The chain's CDR3 is CATCKREFPSGNTIYF. The CDR3 DNA reads TGTGCCACCTGCAAGAGAGAATTTCCCTCTGGAAACACCATATATTTT.

The chain carries TRBV20-1 and TRBJ2-1, with D possibly matching TRBD2 (6 bases). CDR3 length: 16 amino acids. The germline gives CDR1 DFQATT, CDR2 SNEGSKA (reference sequence). Trimming took off 3 bases at V and 0 bases at J, with 15 bases between the two ends. This CDR3 is CSASQRVISSYNEQFF. In DNA, the CDR3 is TGCAGTGCTAGCCAGCGGGTGATAAGCTCCTACAATGAGCAGTTCTTC.

This chain links TRBV28 with TRBJ1-1; TRBD1 is a possible D gene (5 bases). The V end was cut by 7 bases, the J end by 4 bases, with 19 bases between. This CDR3 has 15 amino acids. The germline V gene encodes CDR1 MDHEN and CDR2 SYDVKM. The CDR3 nucleotides read TGTGCCAGCATATCACTGGGTCAGGGAAGCACTGAAGCTTTCTTT. This gives the protein CASISLGQGSTEAFF.